This paragraph reports one T cell receptor (beta chain). Its antigen is not known. This sample was taken from a study of cytomegalovirus exposure and HLA in healthy donors. Background on the study: Earlier, 150 million to 200 million T cells were analyzed, and some 120 million unique TCR beta sequences were found among them. Study conclusions and caveats: A list of approximately 150 TCR beta chains associated with cytomegalovirus was given. In an earlier analysis, in approximately 630 donors, most V segments appeared productive either ~87% or ~30% of the time. Compared with the approximately 700-donor mean, an Asian-associated ancestry cluster reportedly had fewer N-insertions, according to a later analysis.

In the PCR, 60 Vbeta and 13 Jbeta primers were used. The assay was immunoSEQ multiplex PCR, and TCRdb's table has in-frame clones only and misses some. Counted here are about 220,000 clones, around 80% occurring once; the ten biggest clones make up around 5%. The source is a woman in her 40s in good health and CMV-seropositive. Sequencing input: PBMCs.

The CDR3 protein is CASSYLYLQDTSRNTEAFF. As DNA, the CDR3 is TGTGCCAGCAGCTACCTGTACCTGCAGGATACCTCCAGGAACACTGAAGCTTTCTTT. The chain combines TRBV5-6 with TRBJ1-1; D is undetermined. The V end lost 3 bases, the J end lost 1 base, and 25 bases lay between the germline ends. Germline CDR1 reads SGHDT; CDR2 reads YYEEEE. The CDR3 length is 19 residues.